These T cell receptor beta chains were read from a single sample in a study of blood T cells in healthy people across ages. A single record per CDR3 protein comes from TCRdb applying MiXCR to the 5' RACE reads. This table has some 1.1 million distinct CDR3 sequences, approximately 38% appearing once. Material: blood. The receptors come from a man between 18 and 29 years old in good health. Each CDR3 is given with its conserved first and last residue. The order of the fields is V gene, CDR3 protein.

TRBV9 CASSVGGDQETQYF
TRBV4-3 CASSPARTEPNYGYTF
TRBV3-1 CAADSESVEGEAFF
TRBV2 CASSVKRVDQPQHF
TRBV7-2 CASNFGAPDTQYF
TRBV20-1 CSARRVSGGATYNEQFF
TRBV4-3 CASSQDPGQGAYEQFF
TRBV20-1 CSAVGGRGTEAFF
TRBV27 CASRTIPTSGGALSHNEQFF
TRBV4-2 CASSHTGGGRTGELFF
TRBV4-3 CASSQSLSSSTDTQYF
TRBV6-5 CASSKEQGWSTDTQYF
TRBV12-3/TRBV12-4 CASSLWEGTEAFF
TRBV10-3 CAIRLGLAITDTQYF
TRBV19 CASRRAPDEQFF
TRBV20-1 CSARRQSGNTIYF
TRBV5-5 CASSLDVLGAIYNEQFF
TRBV4-1 CASSQEQLSGSNNSPLHF
TRBV12-3/TRBV12-4 CASSQQGPGAFF
TRBV7-3 CASSLAGSISSYNSPLHF
TRBV7-3 CASSSETGDETQFF
TRBV6-2/TRBV6-3 CASSQRGGSNQPQHF
TRBV20-1 CSARWLGDEQFF
TRBV20-1 CSARGPEGFAFF
TRBV20-1 CSAREGDGPSEQFF
TRBV21-1 CASSKAPRGGHYEQYF
TRBV6-6 CASSRGTGETQYF
TRBV7-6 CASSPHPTDTQYF
TRBV3-1 CASSQGATQYF
TRBV28 CASTLAASGKQETQYF
TRBV10-3 CAISERRTGFPHTEAFF
TRBV7-6 CASGVGPNEKLFF
TRBV6-5 CASGYSQNTEAFF
TRBV20-1 CSARVQGGGLADTQYF
TRBV7-8 CANSPRGGDTQYF
TRBV5-1 CASSPNGAENEQFF
TRBV7-6 CASSRAGGLDTQYF